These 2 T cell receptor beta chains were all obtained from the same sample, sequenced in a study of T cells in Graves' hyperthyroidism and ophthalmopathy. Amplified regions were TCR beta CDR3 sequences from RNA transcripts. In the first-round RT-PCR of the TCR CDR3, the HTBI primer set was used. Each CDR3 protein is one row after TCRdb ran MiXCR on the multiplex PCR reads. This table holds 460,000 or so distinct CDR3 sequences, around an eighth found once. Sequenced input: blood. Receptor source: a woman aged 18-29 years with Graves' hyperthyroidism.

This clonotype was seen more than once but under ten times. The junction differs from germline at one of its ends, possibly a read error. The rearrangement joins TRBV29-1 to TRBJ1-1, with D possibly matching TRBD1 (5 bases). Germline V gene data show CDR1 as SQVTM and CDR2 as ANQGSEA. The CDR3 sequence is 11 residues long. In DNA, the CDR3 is TGCAGCGTCCCAGGGAACATTGAAGCTTTCTTT. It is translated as CSVPGNIEAFF.

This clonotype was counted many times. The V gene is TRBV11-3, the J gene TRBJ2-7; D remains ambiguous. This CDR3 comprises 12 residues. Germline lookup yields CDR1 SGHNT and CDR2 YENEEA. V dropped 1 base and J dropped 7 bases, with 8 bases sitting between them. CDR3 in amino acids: CASSLAWDEQYF. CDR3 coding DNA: TGTGCCAGCAGCTTAGCCTGGGATGAGCAGTACTTC.